Listed below are T cell receptor beta chains from one sample, sequenced in a study of T cells in Graves' hyperthyroidism and ophthalmopathy. TCRdb called the multiplex PCR reads again in MiXCR, with one record for every CDR3 protein. The table shows 490,000 or so distinct CDR3 sequences, with about 46% occurring only once. The sample was peripheral blood or thyroid tissue (not recorded which). The source is an adult woman with Graves' disease, either hyperthyroidism or ophthalmopathy (not recorded which). CDR3s include the opening cysteine and the closing phenylalanine or tryptophan. Clone size is stated in some rows and not others, as once, few, many or a class when expanded.

size: .; V: TRBV2; J: TRBJ2-6; CDR3: CAIREAGPGANVLTF
size: few; V: TRBV20-1; J: TRBJ1-1; CDR3: CSASTEQEMNTEAFF
size: .; V: TRBV12-3/TRBV12-4; J: TRBJ1-2; CDR3: CASSLAGQGRKGYTF
size: .; V: TRBV20-1; J: TRBJ2-5; CDR3: CSARLSGRETQYF
size: .; V: TRBV7-3; J: TRBJ2-5; CDR3: CASSGREGETQYF
size: few; V: TRBV15; J: TRBJ1-1; CDR3: CATSREGAEAFF
size: .; V: TRBV6-4; J: TRBJ2-7; CDR3: CASRTGALGEQYF
size: .; V: TRBV5-1; J: TRBJ1-2; CDR3: CASSRGQPNYMGYTF
size: .; V: TRBV6-6; J: TRBJ1-5; CDR3: CASSYGGYNQPQHF
size: .; V: TRBV5-6; J: TRBJ1-4; CDR3: CASSAGTGNGPF
size: many; V: TRBV7-2; J: TRBJ2-7; CDR3: CASCRTSGSPTYEQYF
size: .; V: TRBV6-1; J: TRBJ1-1; CDR3: CASTIQGLGTEAFF
size: .; V: TRBV29-1; J: TRBJ2-1; CDR3: CSAPPNSGIEDEQFF
size: few; V: TRBV28; J: TRBJ1-1; CDR3: CASSLGLGTEAFF
size: many; V: TRBV7-9; J: TRBJ2-6; CDR3: CASSFLGEGSGANVLTF
size: .; V: TRBV7-2; J: TRBJ1-5; CDR3: CASSFGTENQPQHF
size: .; V: TRBV10-3; J: TRBJ1-1; CDR3: CAISVRPFRGHSEAFF
size: .; V: TRBV7-2; J: TRBJ2-5; CDR3: CASSLGVGAETQYF
size: .; V: TRBV7-9; J: TRBJ2-5; CDR3: CASSLRALETQYF
size: few; V: TRBV24-1; J: TRBJ2-7; CDR3: CATSDPTRREQYF
size: .; V: TRBV10-3; J: TRBJ2-6; CDR3: CATTQYSSGANVLTF
size: many; V: TRBV7-2; J: TRBJ2-7; CDR3: CASSRGTSGSNEQYF
size: few; V: TRBV19; J: TRBJ2-7; CDR3: CASSPKGLAGEQYF
size: many; V: TRBV7-2; J: TRBJ2-7; CDR3: CASSVGQGFTYEQYF
size: many; V: TRBV7-9; J: TRBJ2-7; CDR3: CASSHINPSGGYEQYF
size: once; V: TRBV29-1; J: TRBJ1-4; CDR3: CSVESGVSEKLFF
size: .; V: TRBV7-9; J: TRBJ2-7; CDR3: CASSLDWDRNYEQYF